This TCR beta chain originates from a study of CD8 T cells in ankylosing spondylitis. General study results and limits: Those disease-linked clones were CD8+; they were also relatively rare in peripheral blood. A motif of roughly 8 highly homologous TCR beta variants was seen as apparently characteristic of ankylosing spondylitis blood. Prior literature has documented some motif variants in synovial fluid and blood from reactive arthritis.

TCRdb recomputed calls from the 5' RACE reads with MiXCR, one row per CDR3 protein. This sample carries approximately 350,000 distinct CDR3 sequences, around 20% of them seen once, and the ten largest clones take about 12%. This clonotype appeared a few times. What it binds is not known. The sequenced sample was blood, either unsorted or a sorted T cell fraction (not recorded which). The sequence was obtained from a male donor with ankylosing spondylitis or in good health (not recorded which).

CDR3 loop: CASRPGEETQYF. CDR3 DNA sequence: TGTGCCAGCAGACCAGGGGAGGAGACCCAGTACTTC. The V gene is TRBV12-3 or TRBV12-4, the J gene TRBJ2-5; D possibly corresponds to TRBD1 (6 bases). The CDR3 is 12 residues long. V was trimmed by 6 bases and J by 5 bases, leaving 10 bases between them.